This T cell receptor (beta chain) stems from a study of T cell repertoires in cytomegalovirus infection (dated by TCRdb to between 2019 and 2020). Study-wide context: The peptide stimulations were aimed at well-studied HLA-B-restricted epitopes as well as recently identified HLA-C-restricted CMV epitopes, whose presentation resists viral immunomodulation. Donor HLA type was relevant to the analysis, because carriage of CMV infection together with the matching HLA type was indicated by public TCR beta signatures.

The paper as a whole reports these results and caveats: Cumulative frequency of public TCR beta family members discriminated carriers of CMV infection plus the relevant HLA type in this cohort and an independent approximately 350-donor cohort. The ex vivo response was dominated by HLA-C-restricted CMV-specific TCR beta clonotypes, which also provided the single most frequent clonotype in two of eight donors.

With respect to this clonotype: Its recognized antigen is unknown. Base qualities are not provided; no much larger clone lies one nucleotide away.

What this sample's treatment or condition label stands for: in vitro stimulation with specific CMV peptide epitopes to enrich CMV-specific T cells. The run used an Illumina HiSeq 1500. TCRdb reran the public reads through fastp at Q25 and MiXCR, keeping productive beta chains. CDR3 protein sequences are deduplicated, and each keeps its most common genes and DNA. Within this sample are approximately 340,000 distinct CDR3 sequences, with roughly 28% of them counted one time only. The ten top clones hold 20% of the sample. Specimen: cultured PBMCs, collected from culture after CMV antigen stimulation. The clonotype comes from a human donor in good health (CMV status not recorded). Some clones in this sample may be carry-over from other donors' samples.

The DNA is TGTGCCAGCAAATACAGGGGGCGTCACTATGGCTACACCTTC. Its protein product is CASKYRGRHYGYTF. The chain couples TRBV12-3 or TRBV12-4 to TRBJ1-2; the central 9 bases match TRBD1. From cysteine to phenylalanine, the CDR3 is 14 amino acids long. Only the CDR3 region is kept as DNA, spanning 42 bases read in frame from base 1. V has 7 bases trimmed and J has 3 bases trimmed; junction bases matching no gene number 6.